This TCR beta chain is drawn from a study of T cell repertoires in cytomegalovirus infection. The wider study: As its CMV epitopes, the study selected recently identified HLA-C-restricted and well-studied HLA-B-restricted targets. Indications of both CMV infection and matching HLA type were provided by public TCR beta signatures. Study-wide points: It was HLA-C-restricted CMV-specific TCR beta clonotypes that dominated the response ex vivo. Cumulative public TCR beta family frequency identified CMV carriers with the relevant HLA.

This clonotype was seen more than once but under ten times. Its antigen is unknown. Germline V gene data show CDR1 as LNHNV and CDR2 as YYDKDF (reference sequence). Deletions cut 0 bases from V and 4 bases from J, with 10 bases between. The CDR3 has 15 amino acids. Via MiXCR, TCRdb re-called the reads, giving one row per CDR3 protein. The sample carries 70,000 to 85,000 distinct CDR3 sequences, roughly 37% recorded once. The TCR sequence derives from a human donor in good health (CMV status not recorded). Some clones in this sample may be carry-over from other donors' samples. The rearrangement uses TRBV15 and TRBJ2-1, with unresolved D. The input for sequencing was CD8+ T cells from cultured PBMCs, taken from culture after CMV antigen stimulation. The CDR3 DNA follows: TGTGCCACCAGCAGAGATTGGGCCAGTTACAATGAGCAGTTCTTC. Translated, it gives CATSRDWASYNEQFF.